This T cell receptor (beta chain) originates from a study of identical twins. One entry per CDR3 protein results from TCRdb running MiXCR on the 5' RACE reads. The table records some 240,000 distinct CDR3 sequences, roughly 10% of them present only once. This CDR3 is 15 amino acids long. Germline V CDR1 and CDR2: SGDLS, YYNGEE. Trimming took off 0 bases at V and 2 bases at J, with 10 bases between the two ends. This clonotype was observed at least ten times. The chain combines TRBV9 with TRBJ2-3, with D unresolved. The clonotype originates from a man aged 45-65 years in good health. Source material: memory T cells sorted from blood. Here the CDR3 reads CASSVGAVSTDTQYF. The DNA for the CDR3 is TGTGCCAGCAGCGTAGGTGCAGTTTCCACAGATACGCAGTATTTT.